This record concerns one T cell receptor beta chain sequence. Its target is not known. These data are taken from a study of monozygotic twins with inflammatory bowel disease. Overall study results and limits: In these data, no single strong IBD-associated signal or clonotype received support. Twins with IBD had fewer clonotypes in common with others than healthy twins, particularly during disease activity.

Germline loops: CDR1 DFQATT, CDR2 SNEGSKA (reference sequence). The CDR3 is made up of 13 amino acids. It was roughly 3.5 ug of total RNA that each TCR library used. A template switching step added UMIs, each with a 6-nucleotide sample barcode. Each CDR3 protein gets one entry in TCRdb, which reprocessed the 5' RACE reads and gives no DNA. This table holds 420,000 or so distinct CDR3 sequences. The chain is built from TRBV20-1 and TRBJ1-5; the D gene TCRdb calls, TRBD1, cannot be checked with no DNA. The sequenced sample was blood. The origin of this receptor is a human donor with ulcerative colitis or Crohn's disease, or a healthy co-twin of an affected twin (not recorded which). Here the CDR3 reads CSARAGGVQPQHF.